This T cell receptor (beta chain) was identified in a study of shared clonotypes between healthy human individuals. Study-level points and caveats: Non-shared clonotypes were found to have lower generation probabilities than the clonotypes that were shared by all four of the sorted-subset donors. Naive subsets usually exceeded memory subsets in estimated richness.

In germline, CDR1 is MDHEN, CDR2 SYDVKM. The CDR3 runs 13 residues. V was clipped by 2 bases and J by 6 bases, with 10 bases between them. About this clone: Antigen: not known.

Libraries were prepared by immunoSEQ multiplex PCR; TCRdb keeps only in-frame clonotypes and omits some of them. The sample includes roughly 1,500,000 clones, 98% of them seen just once. The source is a young man in good health. The chain carries TRBV28 and TRBJ1-1, with D unclear. Sequences were obtained from naive CD4+ T cells sorted from blood. The subset was: CD45RA+ positively selected. Written as DNA, the CDR3 is TGTGCCAGCAGTTTACCGGGGATCGCTGAAGCTTTCTTT. Amino acids: CASSLPGIAEAFF.